These T cell receptor beta chains were read from a single sample in a study of fetal regulatory T cell absence and autoimmunity. TCRdb's table, derived via immunoSEQ multiplex PCR, lists solely in-frame clones and lacks some. The repertoire holds about 95,000 clones, roughly 78% seen once, with 2% in the top ten. The sample consisted of pancreas tissue. The receptors come from a male donor with IPEX syndrome. Both conserved end residues are part of each CDR3. A D gene is named only where the DNA matches it firmly. Clone sizes are given selectively: once, few, many, or a class where the clone is expanded.

size,J,V,D,CDR3,DNA
NA,TRBJ1-4,TRBV21-1,NA,CASERLRRATNEKLFF,TGTGCCAGCGAAAGACTTCGACGAGCAACTAATGAAAAACTGTTTTTT
NA,TRBJ1-2,TRBV19,TRBD1,CASSRDRGPLDYGYTF,TGTGCCAGTAGCCGGGACAGGGGGCCCTTGGACTATGGCTACACCTTC
NA,TRBJ2-7,TRBV27,NA,CASSPIAFPYEQYF,TGTGCCAGCAGTCCCATAGCGTTCCCCTACGAGCAGTACTTC
NA,TRBJ2-1,TRBV9,TRBD2,CASSVEGGGARNEQFF,TGTGCCAGCAGCGTAGAGGGCGGGGGGGCCAGGAATGAGCAGTTCTTC
once,TRBJ2-5,TRBV9,TRBD2,CASSRTIAGGGETQYF,TGTGCCAGCAGTCGTACGATAGCGGGAGGGGGAGAGACCCAGTACTTC
NA,TRBJ2-4,TRBV9,TRBD1,CASSAGQGRNIQYF,TGTGCCAGCAGCGCCGGACAGGGGAGGAACATTCAGTACTTC
NA,TRBJ2-3,TRBV10-3,TRBD2,CAISGGGATDTQYF,TGTGCCATCAGTGGCGGGGGGGCCACAGATACGCAGTATTTT
NA,TRBJ2-7,TRBV5-1,TRBD1,CASSRGQGEQYF,TGCGCCAGCAGCCGCGGACAGGGCGAGCAGTACTTC
NA,TRBJ2-5,TRBV5-1,TRBD1,CASSLGDRLQETQYF,TGCGCCAGCAGCTTGGGGGACAGGCTCCAAGAGACCCAGTACTTC
NA,TRBJ2-3,TRBV2,TRBD2,CASTLIRTSLQDTQYF,TGTGCCAGCACATTGATCAGGACTAGCCTTCAAGATACGCAGTATTTT
few,TRBJ2-1,TRBV7-2,TRBD2,CASSAQTSGYNEQFF,TGTGCCAGCAGCGCTCAGACTAGCGGGTACAATGAGCAGTTCTTC
NA,TRBJ2-5,TRBV11-2,NA,CASRSATEETQYF,TGTGCCAGCAGATCAGCGACTGAAGAGACCCAGTACTTC
few,TRBJ2-7,TRBV7-2,NA,CASSLDSKLSYEQYF,TGTGCCAGCAGCTTAGATAGTAAACTGTCCTACGAGCAGTACTTC
once,TRBJ2-3,TRBV9,NA,CASSVAGVPTDTQYF,TGTGCCAGCAGCGTAGCGGGGGTCCCCACAGATACGCAGTATTTT
NA,TRBJ2-7,TRBV4-2,NA,CASSQGGLAYEQYF,TGTGCCAGCAGCCAGGGGGGACTCGCCTACGAGCAGTACTTC
few,TRBJ2-3,TRBV4-1,NA,CASSQARGTDTQYF,TGCGCCAGCAGCCAAGCCAGGGGCACAGATACGCAGTATTTT
few,TRBJ2-7,TRBV11-2,TRBD2,CASSLGRGLFSYEQYF,TGTGCCAGCAGCTTAGGTCGGGGACTATTCTCCTACGAGCAGTACTTC
NA,TRBJ2-1,TRBV6-1,NA,CASSERGAAGEQFF,TGTGCCAGCAGTGAAAGGGGGGCAGCAGGGGAGCAGTTCTTC
NA,TRBJ1-6,TRBV30,TRBD1,CAWSGPGTVNNSPLHF,TGTGCCTGGAGTGGCCCCGGGACAGTTAATAATTCACCCCTCCACTTT
NA,TRBJ2-1,TRBV11-3,NA,CASSLGGSYNEQFF,TGTGCCAGCAGCTTAGGGGGCTCCTACAATGAGCAGTTCTTC
few,TRBJ2-7,TRBV19,TRBD2,CASSSGGSYEQYF,TGTGCCAGTAGTAGCGGGGGCTCCTACGAGCAGTACTTC
NA,TRBJ2-1,TRBV4-1,NA,CASSQVEWHEQFF,TGCGCCAGCAGCCAAGTAGAGTGGCATGAGCAGTTCTTC
NA,TRBJ1-1,TRBV7-6,NA,CASSLVEGGTEAFF,TGTGCCAGCAGCTTAGTCGAGGGGGGCACTGAAGCTTTCTTT
NA,TRBJ2-2,TRBV5-6,NA,CASSPLGNGELFF,TGTGCCAGCAGCCCCTTAGGGAACGGGGAGCTGTTTTTT
NA,TRBJ2-1,TRBV13,TRBD2,CASSSPLGSGGPPPYNEQFF,TGTGCCAGCAGCTCGCCTTTGGGTAGCGGGGGCCCCCCACCTTACAATGAGCAGTTCTTC
few,TRBJ2-1,TRBV5-1,TRBD2,CASSRTSNYNEQFF,TGCGCCAGCAGCCGGACTAGCAACTACAATGAGCAGTTCTTC
NA,TRBJ1-6,TRBV11-3,TRBD1,CASSLGTGGYNSPLHF,TGTGCCAGCAGCCTCGGGACAGGAGGATATAATTCACCCCTCCACTTT
NA,TRBJ1-2,TRBV6-1,TRBD1,CASSVRQGNYGYTF,TGTGCCAGCAGTGTACGACAGGGTAACTATGGCTACACCTTC
NA,TRBJ1-4,TRBV5-1,NA,CASSLRGSNEKLFF,TGCGCCAGCAGCTTGCGGGGAAGTAATGAAAAACTGTTTTTT
NA,TRBJ2-4,TRBV5-6,NA,CASSPRRVKDIQYF,TGTGCCAGCAGCCCTCGCAGGGTGAAGGACATTCAGTACTTC
once,TRBJ2-5,TRBV29-1,TRBD1,CSVAQGAETQYF,TGCAGCGTCGCACAGGGGGCGGAGACCCAGTACTTC
NA,TRBJ2-7,TRBV14,NA,CASSQDRGSYEQYF,TGTGCCAGCAGCCAAGACAGGGGCTCCTACGAGCAGTACTTC
NA,TRBJ2-1,TRBV30,NA,CAWSDPDPEQFF,TGTGCCTGGAGTGACCCCGACCCTGAGCAGTTCTTC
NA,TRBJ1-4,TRBV19,NA,CASSPLKTVIATNEKLFF,TGTGCCAGTAGTCCCCTCAAGACAGTCATCGCAACTAATGAAAAACTGTTTTTT
NA,TRBJ1-2,TRBV10-3,NA,CAISQDGQNYGYTF,TGTGCCATCAGTCAGGATGGACAGAACTATGGCTACACCTTC
NA,TRBJ2-1,TRBV15,NA,CATSRSGAVGANEQFF,TGTGCCACCAGCAGGTCCGGGGCCGTAGGGGCCAATGAGCAGTTCTTC
NA,TRBJ1-1,TRBV7-6,TRBD1,CASSLGQGAEAFF,TGTGCCAGCAGCTTAGGACAGGGGGCTGAAGCTTTCTTT
NA,TRBJ1-2,TRBV20-1,NA,CSARGQYGYTF,TGCAGTGCTAGAGGACAATATGGCTACACCTTC
NA,TRBJ2-3,TRBV4-3,NA,CASSQGWTDTQYF,TGCGCCAGCAGCCAGGGATGGACAGATACGCAGTATTTT
NA,TRBJ2-2,TRBV7-8,NA,CASSGGGFTGELFF,TGTGCCAGCAGTGGAGGGGGGTTCACCGGGGAGCTGTTTTTT
once,TRBJ2-7,TRBV27,NA,CASSLNAGSRWYEQYF,TGTGCCAGCAGTTTAAACGCCGGGTCCAGGTGGTACGAGCAGTACTTC
NA,TRBJ2-7,TRBV5-6,NA,CASNYKGVLAYEQYF,TGTGCCAGCAACTACAAGGGGGTCCTTGCCTACGAGCAGTACTTC
NA,TRBJ1-1,TRBV19,NA,CASRLPPGQGTTEAFF,TGTGCCAGTAGATTACCTCCGGGACAAGGAACAACTGAAGCTTTCTTT
few,TRBJ2-7,TRBV13,TRBD1,CASSLNRGYEQYF,TGTGCCAGCAGCTTAAACAGGGGGTACGAGCAGTACTTC
NA,TRBJ2-2,TRBV10-1,NA,CASSESYTGELFF,TGCGCCAGCAGTGAGTCATACACCGGGGAGCTGTTTTTT
NA,TRBJ2-2,TRBV2,TRBD1,CASRGQGNTGELFF,TGTGCCAGCAGGGGACAGGGGAACACCGGGGAGCTGTTTTTT
NA,TRBJ2-5,TRBV6-6,NA,CASSYSAGRYQETQYF,TGTGCCAGCAGTTACTCAGCAGGACGGTACCAAGAGACCCAGTACTTC
NA,TRBJ1-2,TRBV7-8,TRBD1,CASSLARQGVNYGYTF,TGTGCCAGCAGCTTAGCCAGACAGGGAGTTAACTATGGCTACACCTTC
few,TRBJ1-2,TRBV5-8,NA,CASSLAGCGYTF,TGTGCCAGCAGCTTGGCAGGGTGTGGCTACACCTTC
once,TRBJ2-5,TRBV4-2,TRBD2,CASSHLAGGPGETQYF,TGTGCCAGCAGCCATCTAGCGGGAGGGCCAGGAGAGACCCAGTACTTC
NA,TRBJ2-1,TRBV5-5,TRBD2,CASSSYSGRLSYNEQFF,TGTGCCAGCAGCTCCTATAGCGGGCGCCTCTCCTACAATGAGCAGTTCTTC
NA,TRBJ2-3,TRBV5-1,NA,CASTPFWGRTGDTQYF,TGCGCCAGCACTCCGTTTTGGGGGCGGACGGGGGATACGCAGTATTTT
few,TRBJ2-1,TRBV19,TRBD2,CASSGTSGNHEQFF,TGTGCCAGTAGCGGGACTAGCGGGAATCATGAGCAGTTCTTC
NA,TRBJ2-1,TRBV14,TRBD2,CASSLAGAYNEQFF,TGTGCCAGCAGCCTAGCGGGGGCCTACAATGAGCAGTTCTTC
NA,TRBJ2-7,TRBV11-3,TRBD1,CASSYGFSDRGLGEQYF,TGTGCCAGCAGCTATGGGTTTTCGGACAGGGGGCTTGGGGAGCAGTACTTC
NA,TRBJ2-7,TRBV2,NA,CASKEGGGYEQYF,TGTGCCAGCAAAGAGGGGGGCGGGTACGAGCAGTACTTC
once,TRBJ2-5,TRBV4-2,TRBD2,CASSQVWTSGAGETQYF,TGTGCCAGCAGCCAAGTTTGGACTAGCGGAGCGGGAGAGACCCAGTACTTC
NA,TRBJ1-2,TRBV7-9,NA,CASSGRSYGYTF,TGTGCCAGCAGCGGTCGTAGCTATGGCTACACCTTC
NA,TRBJ2-2,TRBV4-3,NA,CASSQWASNTGELFF,TGCGCCAGCAGCCAATGGGCGTCGAACACCGGGGAGCTGTTTTTT